The T cell receptor beta chain under discussion was sequenced for a study of beta chain features in type 1 diabetes. The single heparinised draw taken from each donor contained about 100 mL of blood on average. This clone has a count of ten or more. The isolated RNA, all of it, was reverse transcribed, so expressed TCRB transcripts were what got sequenced. TCRdb's copy holds only in-frame clones and misses some; the assay was immunoSEQ multiplex PCR. Of around 300,000 clones detected, under 8.5% appear once; the ten largest clones hold about 0.93%. The CDR3 contains 13 residues. The germline gives CDR1 ENHRY, CDR2 SYGVKD. Trimming took off 7 bases at V and 3 bases at J, with 10 bases between the two ends.

V gene TRBV10-3 combines with J gene TRBJ2-1; a weak D match, TRBD1 (5 bases). The origin of this receptor is a woman under 30 in good health. The sample was central memory CD4+ T cells from blood. The DNA for the CDR3 is TGTGCCATCAAAGGGGCATACTACAATGAGCAGTTCTTC. Its translation is CAIKGAYYNEQFF.